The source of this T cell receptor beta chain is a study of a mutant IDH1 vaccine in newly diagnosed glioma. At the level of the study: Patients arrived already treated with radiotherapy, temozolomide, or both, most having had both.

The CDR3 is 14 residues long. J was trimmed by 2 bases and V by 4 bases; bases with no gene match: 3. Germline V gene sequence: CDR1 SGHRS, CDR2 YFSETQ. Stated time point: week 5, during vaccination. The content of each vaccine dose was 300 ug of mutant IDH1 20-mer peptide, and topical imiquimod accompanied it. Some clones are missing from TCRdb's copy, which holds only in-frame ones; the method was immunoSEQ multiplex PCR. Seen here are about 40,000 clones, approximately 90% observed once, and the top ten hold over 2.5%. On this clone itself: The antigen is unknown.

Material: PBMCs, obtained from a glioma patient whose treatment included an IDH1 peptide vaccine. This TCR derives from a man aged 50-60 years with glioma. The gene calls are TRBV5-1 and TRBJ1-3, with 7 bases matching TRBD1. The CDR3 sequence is CASSLGQAGNTIYF. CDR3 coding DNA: TGCGCCAGCAGCCTAGGACAGGCTGGAAACACCATATATTTT.